This passage covers 19 T cell receptor beta chains from one sample sequenced in a study of regulatory T cells in long-lasting Graves disease. Time point meaning: persistent/refractory GD, antithyroid drugs over 5 years with positive TRAb. Preparation of the TCR library used RNA extracted from PBMCs. Through Arm-PCR of CDR3 regions and iRepertoire HTBI primers, TCR beta libraries were built. One entry per CDR3 protein, called by TCRdb with MiXCR from the multiplex PCR reads. The sample includes fewer than 400,000 distinct CDR3 sequences, 20% to 25% seen only once; the top ten take more than 20%. The sequencing used peripheral blood mononuclear cells (PBMCs), collected when the disease was refractory, from a patient treated with antithyroid drugs. Receptor source: a female donor with Graves disease.

This clonotype was seen ten or more times. CDR3 sequence reads: CASSTPQREGLKTQYF. CDR3 nucleotide sequence: TGTGCCAGCAGCACCCCGCAGCGGGAGGGCCTAAAGACCCAGTACTTC. The chain has TRBV28 and TRBJ2-5; 10 bases agree with TRBD2. Germline V CDR1 and CDR2: MDHEN, SYDVKM. V shed 6 bases, J shed 6 bases, and the junction held 13 bases outside the gene matches. This CDR3 is 16 amino acids long.

This clonotype was seen many times. V usage is TRBV29-1 and J usage is TRBJ1-1, with D possibly TRBD1 on 6 matching bases. Trimming left V 4 bases short and J 2 bases short, with 17 bases between. The CDR3 contains 15 residues. CDR1 and CDR2 from the germline V gene are SQVTM and ANQGSEA. This CDR3 is CSVGILTGPNTEAFF. In nucleotides, the CDR3 is TGCAGCGTTGGAATCCTGACAGGACCAAACACTGAAGCTTTCTTT.

The chain couples TRBV27 to TRBJ1-1; 7 nucleotides match TRBD1. This CDR3 comprises 13 residues. Losses at the gene ends were 2 bases for V and 6 bases for J; bases not matched to a gene: 3. Per the germline V gene, CDR1 is MNHEY and CDR2 is SMNVEV (reference sequence). The CDR3 DNA reads as TGTGCCAGCAGTTTAGTGACAGGGTCTGAAGCTTTCTTT. Translated, it gives CASSLVTGSEAFF.

The sample holds many counts of this clonotype. This chain uses TRBV7-2 with TRBJ2-7; D possibly corresponds to TRBD2 (6 bases). The CDR3 totals 12 residues. Per the germline V gene, CDR1 is SGHTA and CDR2 is FQGNSA. Trimming removed 3 bases at V and 9 bases at J, with 12 bases between. The CDR3 DNA reads TGTGCCAGCAGCTTGAGGGACGGGAGGCAGTACTTC. Residues: CASSLRDGRQYF.

The chain carries TRBV28 and TRBJ2-3; 7 nucleotides agree with TRBD2. CDR1 is MDHEN and CDR2 is SYDVKM in the germline V gene. The CDR3 contains 15 residues. J gave up 8 bases and V 6 bases, and 14 bases lay outside the gene matches. CDR3: CASSLTSPAVGTQYF. The CDR3 coding sequence is TGTGCCAGCAGCCTGACTAGCCCGGCAGTGGGTACGCAGTATTTT.

The rearrangement joins TRBV12-3 or TRBV12-4 to TRBJ2-3, with TRBD2 matching over 7 bases. V was clipped by 6 bases and J by 6 bases; unmatched bases: 12. This CDR3 spans 15 amino acids. CDR3 protein: CASSLQEREADTQYF. DNA for the CDR3: TGTGCCAGCAGCCTTCAGGAGCGGGAAGCGGATACGCAGTATTTT.

This clonotype was seen more than once but under ten times. The chain joins TRBV6-1 to TRBJ2-7; 13 nucleotides line up with TRBD2. The ends lost 7 bases at V and 8 bases at J; junction bases unmatched: 8. The CDR3 sequence is 14 residues long. Per germline, CDR1 MNHNS and CDR2 SASEGT. The CDR3 sequence is CASKPGLAGKKQYF. For the CDR3, the DNA is TGTGCCAGCAAGCCGGGACTAGCGGGAAAGAAGCAGTACTTC.

A word on this clonotype: A read error may explain this, as a much larger clone is one base away. The chain joins TRBV12-3 or TRBV12-4 to TRBJ2-7; 9 bases match TRBD1. The junction had 11 bases not matched to a gene; V was cut back by 8 bases and J by 6 bases. This CDR3 comprises 14 residues. CDR3 in amino acids: CASGPGQGPPEQYF. In DNA, the CDR3 is TGTGCCAGCGGTCCGGGACAGGGCCCTCCCGAGCAGTACTTC.

This clonotype has only a few counts. V usage is TRBV28 and J usage is TRBJ2-7; the match to TRBD1 covers 7 bases. The V gene end was trimmed by 4 bases and the J gene end by 4 bases; junction bases not matched to a gene: 13. The CDR3 is made up of 16 amino acids. Germline V gene data show CDR1 as MDHEN and CDR2 as SYDVKM. This CDR3 reads CASSSTMDRIRYEQYF. DNA of the CDR3: TGTGCCAGCAGTTCAACCATGGACAGGATAAGGTACGAGCAGTACTTC.

This clonotype was recorded a few times. The genes are TRBV18 and TRBJ2-7, with D maybe TRBD2 (6 bases). Trimming cost V 5 bases and J 4 bases, with 15 bases left between them. CDR1 and CDR2 (germline): KGHSH, LQKENI. CDR3 length equals 14 residues. The CDR3 is CASSSRDWEYEQYF. CDR3 bases: TGTGCCAGCTCATCCCGGGACTGGGAGTACGAGCAGTACTTC.

This clonotype appeared a few times. The chain has TRBV7-2 and TRBJ2-1, with 10 bases lining up with TRBD1. CDR3 length: 16 residues. The junction had 11 bases not matched to a gene; V was cut back by 2 bases and J by 10 bases. Germline CDR1 reads SGHTA; CDR2 reads FQGNSA. The chain's CDR3 is CASSLQAPGQGNEQFF. CDR3 nucleotides: TGTGCCAGCAGCTTACAGGCGCCGGGACAGGGGAACGAGCAGTTCTTC.

This clonotype was seen repeatedly, ten times or more. The J gene is TRBJ2-4, the V gene TRBV29-1, with D perhaps TRBD1 (5 bases). Per germline, CDR1 SQVTM and CDR2 ANQGSEA. V lost 6 bases and J lost 4, with 19 bases in between. The CDR3 extends over 15 amino acids. CDR3 loop: CSVSFLGSGKNIQYF. CDR3 DNA sequence: TGCAGCGTGTCATTTTTAGGGTCAGGGAAAAACATTCAGTACTTC. Supplemented by reference TRBV29-1 and TRBJ2-4, the full variable domain reads SAVISQKPSRDICQRGTSLTIQCQVDSQVTMMFWYRQQPGQSLTLIATANQGSEATYESGFVIDKFPISRPNLTFSTLTVSNMSPEDSSIYLCSVSFLGSGKNIQYFGAGTRLSVL.

This clonotype was seen ten or more times. The chain employs TRBV20-1 and TRBJ2-5, with D perhaps TRBD2 (7 bases). From germline, CDR1 is DFQATT and CDR2 SNEGSKA (reference sequence). The CDR3 has 12 residues. The ends were cut back, 6 bases at V and 4 bases at J, with 12 bases in the middle. The CDR3 DNA follows: TGCAGTGCAGGGGGGGCGGGAGAGACCCAGTACTTC. It yields the protein CSAGGAGETQYF.

This clonotype was counted many times. The rearrangement uses TRBV10-3 and TRBJ2-5; D remains unclear. Germline loops: CDR1 ENHRY, CDR2 SYGVKD. Trimming took off 0 bases at V and 1 base at J, with 9 bases between the two ends. The CDR3 loop spans 15 amino acids. In DNA, the CDR3 is TGTGCCATCAGTGAGTCCCGGAAAAGCCAAGAGACCCAGTACTTC. Residues: CAISESRKSQETQYF.

The chain carries TRBV7-9 and TRBJ1-1; D is possibly TRBD1 (6 bases). The CDR3 has 17 residues. Trimming cost V 5 bases and J 4 bases, with 23 bases left between them. The V gene's germline CDR1 is SEHNR and CDR2 FQNEAQ (reference sequence). CDR3 residues: CASSQSLGGLGVTEAFF. CDR3 bases: TGTGCCAGCAGCCAATCGCTTGGGGGGCTCGGGGTCACTGAAGCTTTCTTT.

The table lists this clonotype with a few counts. The genes are TRBV7-2 and TRBJ1-3; D call uncertain. In germline, CDR1 is SGHTA, CDR2 FQGNSA. The V and J ends lost 1 base and 3 bases respectively, with 10 bases between them. The CDR3 totals 15 residues. The CDR3 here is CASSLETGYGNTIYF. CDR3 in DNA: TGTGCCAGCAGCTTAGAGACGGGGTATGGAAACACCATATATTTT.

V usage is TRBV3-1 and J usage is TRBJ2-1; TRBD2 agrees at 8 bases. The V and J ends lost 0 bases and 8 bases, in that order; junction bases with no gene match: 12. Germline V CDR1 and CDR2: LGHDT, YNNKEL (reference sequence). The CDR3 is made up of 17 amino acids. The CDR3 sequence: CASSQDRRLARVDEQFF. The DNA of the CDR3 is TGTGCCAGCAGCCAAGATCGACGACTAGCGAGGGTGGATGAGCAGTTCTTC.

Turning to this clonotype: A much more abundant neighbour one base away suggests this may be a read error. The V gene is TRBV16, the J gene TRBJ2-2; a possible D gene is TRBD1 (6 bases). The CDR3 runs to 16 residues. Trimming took 3 bases from V and 6 from J, leaving 17 bases between them. Germline values: CDR1 KGHSY, CDR2 FQNENV. This chain's CDR3 is CASSQPRQANAGELFF. The CDR3 DNA sequence: TGTGCCAGCAGCCAGCCTCGACAGGCTAACGCCGGGGAGCTGTTTTTT.

This sequence joins TRBV7-2 and TRBJ2-7, with D perhaps TRBD2 (6 bases). This CDR3 comprises 15 residues. CDR1 and CDR2 from the germline V gene are SGHTA and FQGNSA. The V gene lost 5 bases and the J gene lost 4 bases, with 18 bases spanning the gap. Here the CDR3 reads CASSLLGGGGYEQYF. CDR3 in DNA: TGTGCCAGCAGCCTCCTCGGGGGAGGCGGATACGAGCAGTACTTC.